This TCR beta chain was found in a study of memory CD4+ T cells and cytomegalovirus serostatus. Single viable CD3+CD4+CD8-CD45RO+ cells were sorted as the memory CD4+ T cells. Germline loops: CDR1 GTSNPN, CDR2 SVGIG (reference sequence). V lost 2 bases to trimming and J lost 2 bases; unmatched junction nucleotides: 5. The CDR3 contains 14 residues. TCRdb keeps only in-frame clones here, not all; method: immunoSEQ multiplex PCR. Here the sample spans about 58,000 clones, around 82% being singletons. With respect to this clone: The target antigen is unknown.

Findings of the study overall: Median bootstrapped AUC for CMV status was just under 0.97 originally, 0.9 to 0.93 US-trained.

This chain links TRBV30 with TRBJ2-7; 8 nucleotides align to TRBD2. Sequenced input: memory CD4+ T cells from blood. This receptor was obtained from an adult in good health and CMV-seronegative. Some clones in this sample may be carry-over from other donors' samples. In DNA, the CDR3 is TGTGCCTGGAGTCGGCGGGAGGCCACCTACGAGCAGTACTTC. This codes for CAWSRREATYEQYF.